The 23 T cell receptor beta chains below come from one sample, sequenced in a study of cytomegalovirus exposure and HLA in healthy donors. Amplification used 60 Vbeta primers and 13 Jbeta primers. The repertoire was sequenced with immunoSEQ multiplex PCR; TCRdb's copy has only in-frame clones and lacks some. The table includes approximately 100,000 clones, around 74% detected once. The specimen sequenced was PBMCs. Receptors originate from a woman aged 40 to 55 in good health and CMV-seronegative.

This clone has a handful of counts. The gene calls are TRBV11-2 and TRBJ1-1; D unresolved. The CDR3 sequence is 14 residues long. Germline V gene lookup returns CDR1 SGHAT and CDR2 FQNNGV. V shed 0 bases and J shed 5 bases, with 10 bases lying between them. CDR3 loop: CASSLDPGRTEAFF. The CDR3 DNA reads TGTGCCAGCAGCTTAGATCCTGGGAGGACTGAAGCTTTCTTT.

This chain joins TRBV7-8 and TRBJ2-2, with 9 bases lining up with TRBD1. The CDR3 runs 15 residues. The junction had 8 bases not matched to a gene; V was cut back by 5 bases and J by 7 bases. Germline loops: CDR1 SGHVS, CDR2 FQNEAQ. CDR3 nucleotides: TGTGCCAGCAGCCCCTTGACAGGGGGAATCGGGGAGCTGTTTTTT. Translation: CASSPLTGGIGELFF.

The chain couples TRBV19 to TRBJ2-6; 10 nucleotides agree with TRBD1. The junction had 17 bases not matched to a gene; V was cut back by 6 bases and J by 9 bases. From germline, CDR1 is LNHDA and CDR2 SQIVND (reference sequence). The CDR3 has 18 residues. The DNA of the CDR3 is TGTGCCAGTAGCCTAACCGGGACAGGGGCCCGAACCCACAACGTCCTGACTTTC. Protein sequence: CASSLTGTGARTHNVLTF.

The gene calls are TRBV5-1 and TRBJ2-3, with D perhaps matching TRBD1 (5 bases). Deletions cut 3 bases from V and 0 bases from J, with 14 bases between. Germline V gene data show CDR1 as SGHRS and CDR2 as YFSETQ. This CDR3 region has 16 residues. The CDR3 DNA follows: TGCGCCAGCAGCTACAGGATCGGCTCTAGCACAGATACGCAGTATTTT. It is translated as CASSYRIGSSTDTQYF.

CDR3 nucleotide sequence: TGCAGCGTTGAACTAACAGGGATAAGTGGCTACACCTTC. Amino acids: CSVELTGISGYTF. The rearrangement joins TRBV29-1 to TRBJ1-2; tentatively, D is TRBD1 (6 bases). This CDR3 has 13 amino acids. The V gene lost 2 bases and the J gene lost 7 bases, with 14 bases spanning the gap. Germline V gene data show CDR1 as SQVTM and CDR2 as ANQGSEA.

The chain combines TRBV25-1 with TRBJ2-1; possibly TRBD1 for D (5 bases). V lost 4 bases and J 7 bases, leaving 14 bases between the germline ends. CDR1 and CDR2 (germline): MGHDK, SYGVNS. This CDR3 is 14 amino acids long. The CDR3 DNA follows: TGTGCCAGCAGTGGTGGTCAGGGTGGTAATGAGCAGTTCTTC. Translation: CASSGGQGGNEQFF.

The gene calls are TRBV18 and TRBJ2-1; tentatively, D is TRBD2 (5 bases). Germline loops: CDR1 KGHSH, CDR2 LQKENI. The CDR3 covers 14 residues. The germline V and J ends were trimmed by 4 bases and 3 bases, with 10 bases remaining between them. The CDR3, as DNA: TGTGCCAGCTCACTGTCGGGATACTACAATGAGCAGTTCTTC. Amino acid sequence: CASSLSGYYNEQFF. Full variable domain (rest looked up from reference TRBV18 and TRBJ2-1): NAGVMQNPRHLVRRRGQEARLRCSPMKGHSHVYWYRQLPEEGLKFMVYLQKENIIDESGMPKERFSAEFPKEGPSILRIQQVVRGDSAAYFCASSLSGYYNEQFFGPGTRLTVL.

CDR3 DNA sequence: TGTGCCAGCAGCGTCGGACTTGGGCCCTACGAGCAGTACTTC. It specifies CASSVGLGPYEQYF. The chain couples TRBV9 to TRBJ2-7, with a possible D match to TRBD2 (5 bases). The ends were cut back, 2 bases at V and 2 bases at J, with 11 bases in the middle. Germline V lookup: CDR1 SGDLS, CDR2 YYNGEE. CDR3 length: 14 residues.

Regarding this clone: Its ends do not fully match the called genes, so a read error is possible. This chain uses TRBV7-9 with TRBJ1-5; 8 bases agree with TRBD1. Germline assignment: CDR1 SEHNR and CDR2 FQNEAQ (reference sequence). The CDR3 runs 14 residues. Here the CDR3 reads CSSSPRQGNQPQHF. The CDR3 DNA sequence: TGTTCCAGCAGCCCGAGACAGGGGAATCAGCCCCAGCATTTT.

The rearrangement links TRBV7-3 to TRBJ2-2; 11 bases match TRBD2. V was pared by 5 bases and J by 3 bases, with 2 bases of the junction left unmatched. CDR1 SGHTA and CDR2 FQGTGA come from the germline V gene. The length of the CDR3 is 15 residues. In DNA form, the CDR3 reads TGTGCCAGCAGCAAACTAGCGGGGGACACCGGGGAGCTGTTTTTT. It yields the protein CASSKLAGDTGELFF.

The J gene is TRBJ2-1, the V gene TRBV2; 10 bases fit TRBD2. The CDR3 runs 18 residues. V dropped 4 bases and J dropped 8; count of bases not matched to a gene: 17. CDR1 SNHLY and CDR2 FYNNEI come from the germline V gene. The CDR3 nucleotides are TGTGCCAGCAGTGGGTTGGGACGAGCGGGGGGGCTTTATGATGAGCAGTTCTTC. It encodes CASSGLGRAGGLYDEQFF.

The rearrangement joins TRBV11-1 to TRBJ2-3; 8 nucleotides agree with TRBD1. The V gene end was trimmed by 3 bases and the J gene end by 3 bases; junction bases not matched to a gene: 11. The germline V gene encodes CDR1 SGHAT and CDR2 FQDESV (reference sequence). This CDR3 is built from 17 residues. Here the CDR3 reads CASSFGQGVVRTDTQYF. CDR3 bases: TGTGCCAGCAGCTTCGGACAGGGAGTAGTTCGGACAGATACGCAGTATTTT.

V and J are TRBV9 and TRBJ2-5, with 11 bases fitting TRBD2. The J call is in doubt because the DNA end fits TRBJ2-7 better. The CDR3 runs to 15 residues. Germline CDR1 reads SGDLS; CDR2 reads YYNGEE. Here the CDR3 reads CASSVDSGGAHEQYF. The CDR3 DNA reads as TGTGCCAGCAGCGTTGATAGCGGGGGGGCCCACGAGCAGTACTTC.

The chain employs TRBV30 and TRBJ1-5; 7 bases match TRBD1. The CDR3 is made up of 13 amino acids. CDR1 is GTSNPN, CDR2 SVGIG, per germline (reference sequence). V dropped 2 bases and J dropped 7; count of bases not matched to a gene: 5. CDR3 in amino acids: CAWSLTGQQPQHF. CDR3 bases: TGTGCCTGGAGTTTGACAGGGCAACAGCCCCAGCATTTT.

The chain recombines TRBV6-5 with TRBJ1-5, with 8 bases that match TRBD1. The CDR3 is 14 amino acids. Germline CDR1 reads MNHEY; CDR2 reads SVGAGI. The V and J ends lost 2 bases and 6 bases, in that order; junction bases with no gene match: 3. The CDR3 bases are TGTGCCAGCAGTTACCCGACAGGGGTTCAGCCCCAGCATTTT. It codes for CASSYPTGVQPQHF.

CDR3 nucleotides: TGTGCCTGGAAACTCATCTATGGCTACACCTTC. It codes for CAWKLIYGYTF. The V call is TRBV30, the J call TRBJ1-2; D is ambiguous. V lost 4 bases to trimming and J lost 4 bases, with 7 bases between them. The CDR3 runs to 11 residues. Germline CDR1 GTSNPN, CDR2 SVGIG (reference sequence).

The rearrangement uses TRBV18 and TRBJ2-2; 8 bases are a match to TRBD1. V trimming: 1 base; J trimming: 1 base; junction bases outside the gene matches: 5. CDR1 and CDR2 from the germline V gene are KGHSH and LQKENI. This CDR3 comprises 17 residues. For the CDR3, the DNA is TGTGCCAGCTCACCACTAACCGGGACAGGGAACACCGGGGAGCTGTTTTTT. This codes for CASSPLTGTGNTGELFF.

CDR3 in DNA: TGTGCCAGCAGCTTAGACGGCAGGGGATACAATGAGCAGTTCTTC. Its translation is CASSLDGRGYNEQFF. V gene TRBV11-3 combines with J gene TRBJ2-1; a possible D gene is TRBD1 (6 bases). The CDR3 is 15 amino acids. V lost 0 bases to trimming and J lost 4 bases, with 10 bases between them. Germline CDR1 is SGHNT and CDR2 is YENEEA.

This clone counts as medium-sized. V and J are TRBV4-3 and TRBJ1-5, with 7 nucleotides matching TRBD1. Germline CDR1 is LGHNA and CDR2 is YSLEER. V shed 0 bases and J 7 bases; nucleotides not matched to a gene: 6. This CDR3 is built from 15 residues. The CDR3 DNA reads TGCGCCAGCAGCCAAGACCCGGACAGGCGACAGCCCCAGCATTTT. Protein: CASSQDPDRRQPQHF.

This rearrangement joins TRBV11-1 to TRBJ1-3, with 7 bases lining up with TRBD1. The CDR3 has 15 residues. The ends lost 5 bases at V and 3 bases at J; junction bases unmatched: 7. From germline, CDR1 is SGHAT and CDR2 FQDESV (reference sequence). CDR3 sequence (DNA): TGTGCCAGCAGCACTACAGGGGACCGTGGAAACACCATATATTTT. Its protein is CASSTTGDRGNTIYF.

The chain recombines TRBV6-1 with TRBJ1-3; tentatively, D is TRBD1 (5 bases). The CDR3 spans 16 residues. The V and J ends lost 4 bases and 0 bases respectively, with 13 bases between them. Germline CDR1 is MNHNS and CDR2 is SASEGT. CDR3 sequence (DNA): TGTGCCAGCAGTGCGGAACAGGCAAGCTCTGGAAACACCATATATTTT. It translates to CASSAEQASSGNTIYF.

The chain employs TRBV15 and TRBJ1-5; a possible D gene is TRBD1 (5 bases). With 5 bases removed from V and 3 bases from J, the gap between germline ends came to 14 bases. The CDR3 length is 15 residues. Germline CDR1 and CDR2: LNHNV and YYDKDF (reference sequence). The CDR3 reads CATSRRSGSNQPQHF. As DNA, the CDR3 is TGTGCCACCAGCCGAAGGTCAGGGTCCAATCAGCCCCAGCATTTT. Using reference TRBV15 and TRBJ1-5 for the parts outside the CDR3, the full variable domain is DAMVIQNPRYQVTQFGKPVTLSCSQTLNHNVMYWYQQKSSQAPKLLFHYYDKDFNNEADTPDNFQSRRPNTSFCFLDIRSPGLGDTAMYLCATSRRSGSNQPQHFGDGTRLSIL.

The V gene is TRBV19, the J gene TRBJ1-2; tentatively, D is TRBD1 (5 bases). The CDR3 spans 12 residues. V lost 11 bases and J lost 5, with 15 bases in between. CDR1 is LNHDA, CDR2 SQIVND, per germline (reference sequence). The CDR3 loop reads CASSQGRYGYTF. Written as DNA, the CDR3 is TGTGCCTCGTCGCAGGGTCGGTATGGCTACACCTTC.